This T cell receptor (beta chain) was captured by sequencing in a study of cytomegalovirus exposure and HLA in healthy donors. General observations from the study: Many donors carried some public TCRs, although rarity characterized most TCR sequences. Sequence variants that were highly shared formed a cluster that was likely a sequencing artifact. Presence/absence analysis assumed near-uniform sequencing depth across donors. A later analysis revealed that TCR association rates differed between HLA loci, peaking at DRB1 and bottoming out at HLA-C.

With regard to this clone: The target antigen is unknown.

PCR involved 60 Vbeta and 13 Jbeta primers. Profiling relied on immunoSEQ multiplex PCR, and the TCRdb table lists in-frame clones only, not all of them. The table has more than 150,000 clones, roughly 85% seen once. The V segment lost 5 bases and the J segment 8 bases; nucleotides outside the gene matches: 4. This CDR3 is built from 11 residues. The germline V gene has CDR1 DFQATT and CDR2 SNEGSKA (reference sequence). This sequence was found in a man younger than 35 in good health and CMV-seropositive. The V call is TRBV20-1, the J call TRBJ1-2; TRBD1 agrees at 8 bases. Sample: PBMCs. DNA for the CDR3: TGCAGTGCTTCAGACAGGGGCGGCTACACCTTC. This gives the protein CSASDRGGYTF.